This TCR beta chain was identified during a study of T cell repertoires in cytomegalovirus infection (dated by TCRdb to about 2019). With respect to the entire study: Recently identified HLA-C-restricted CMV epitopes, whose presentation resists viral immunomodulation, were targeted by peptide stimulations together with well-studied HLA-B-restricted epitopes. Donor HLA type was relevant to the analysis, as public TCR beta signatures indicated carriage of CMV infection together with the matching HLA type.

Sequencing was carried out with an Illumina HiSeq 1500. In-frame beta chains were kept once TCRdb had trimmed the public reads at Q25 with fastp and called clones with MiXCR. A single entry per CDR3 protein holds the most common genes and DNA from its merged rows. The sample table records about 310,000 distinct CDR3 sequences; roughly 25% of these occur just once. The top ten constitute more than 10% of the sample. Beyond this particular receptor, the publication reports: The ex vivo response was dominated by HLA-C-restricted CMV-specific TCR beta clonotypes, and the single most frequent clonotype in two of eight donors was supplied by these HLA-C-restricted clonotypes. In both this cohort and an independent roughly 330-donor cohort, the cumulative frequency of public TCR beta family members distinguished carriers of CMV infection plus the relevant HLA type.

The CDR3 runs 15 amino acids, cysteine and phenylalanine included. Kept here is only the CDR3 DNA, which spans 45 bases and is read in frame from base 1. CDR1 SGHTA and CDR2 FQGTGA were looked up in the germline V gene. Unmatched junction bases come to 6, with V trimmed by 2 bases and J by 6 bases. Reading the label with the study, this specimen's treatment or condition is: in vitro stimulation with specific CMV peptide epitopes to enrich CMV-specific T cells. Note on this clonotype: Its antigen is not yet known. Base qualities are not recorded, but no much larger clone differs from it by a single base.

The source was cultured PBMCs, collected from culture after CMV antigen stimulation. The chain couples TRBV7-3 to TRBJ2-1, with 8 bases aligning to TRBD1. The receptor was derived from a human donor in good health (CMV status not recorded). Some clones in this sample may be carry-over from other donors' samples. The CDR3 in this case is CASSLGGQAGNEQFF. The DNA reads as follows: TGTGCCAGCAGCTTAGGGGGACAGGCTGGCAATGAGCAGTTCTTC.